The entry below gives a single T cell receptor (beta chain) sequence along with its context. Methods used by the authors: Researchers report that nucleated cell counts were estimated from reference gene primer amplification. This table comes from immunoSEQ multiplex PCR, and its TCRdb copy is limited to in-frame clones, with some not included. V and J calls and clone size are copied from that table; D and trimming were computed from the DNA. The sample carries over 65,000 clones, over 85% recorded once. Germline CDR1 SGHRS, CDR2 YFSETQ. V trimming: 4 bases; J trimming: 0 bases; junction bases outside the gene matches: 11. The CDR3 covers 18 residues. This sample is part of a study of blood T cell repertoires in COVID-19. About the research overall: Samples came from the United States, Italy and Spain, spanning acute and convalescent COVID-19. Sources were T cells, B-cell-depleted T cells, or PBMCs; the material itself was cDNA or gDNA.

The rearrangement uses TRBV5-1 and TRBJ2-7; 12 bases match TRBD1. The material sequenced was peripheral blood. This TCR was recovered from a human donor in a cohort sampled during active COVID-19. CDR3: CASSPGDRGPGSSYEQYF. CDR3 DNA: TGCGCCAGCAGCCCCGGGGACAGGGGGCCCGGAAGCTCCTACGAGCAGTACTTC.